This T cell receptor beta chain is from a study of T cell responses to AZD1222 COVID-19 vaccine. Whole-study results and caveats: Unmutated variant regions are reportedly the target of nearly half of TCRs that are spike-specific. Without day 14 samples, only post-peak T cell repertoires were studied. White British people made up most donors, females outnumbered males, and clonal diversity was possibly underestimated.

In the case of this clone: Its antigen is undetermined.

Produced via immunoSEQ multiplex PCR; TCRdb's table is partial and in-frame only. In the table there are some 120,000 clones, 88% of which are singletons. This CDR3 has 18 residues. Trimming removed 0 bases at V and 6 bases at J, with 21 bases between. The V gene's germline CDR1 is MGHRA and CDR2 YSYEKL. The specimen comprised peripheral blood, sampled on day 0 of AZD1222 vaccination. The chain links TRBV4-1 to TRBJ2-1, with D unresolved. The sequence was collected from an adult in good health. DNA of the CDR3: TGCGCCAGCAGCCAAGATCCCCACTCGCCCCCCCCCTCCAATGAGCAGTTCTTC. It codes for CASSQDPHSPPPSNEQFF.